This TCR beta chain derives from a study of T cell responses to AZD1222 COVID-19 vaccine (dated by TCRdb to the early 2020s). Concerning the study at large: AZD1222 recipients whose second dose came at about 4 weeks and those whose second dose came at about 12 weeks were combined into one group, since spike-specific TCR depth and breadth did not differ between the two schedules. Enrollment into the trials was organized by age into subgroups of 18-55, 56-69 and 70-plus years, and those subgroups contained approximately 150, 30 and 60 TCR-sequenced participants, respectively. TCR sequencing covered roughly 230 trial participants: approximately 200 given two doses of AZD1222 and 26 given two doses of MenACWY control vaccine.

This sample's time point label indicates: baseline before first vaccination. Samples from vaccinated people were obtained from the UK trials COV001 and COV002, which included a single-blind randomized controlled phase 2/3 trial of AZD1222 (ChAdOx1 nCoV-19) in healthy adults. For TCRbeta chain sequencing, PBMC samples from trial participants were taken at day 0 and at day 28 after the second dose. The CDR3 regions of human TCRbeta chains were subjected to immunosequencing. In the source study's methods: TCRs in the repertoires were compared against a reference library of SARS-CoV-2-specific TCRs that had been generated with the MIRA antigen-specificity platform. Breadth was defined as the fraction of unique TCRs that were SARS-CoV-2-associated, and depth was defined as the fraction of total T cells that were SARS-CoV-2-associated. Each spike-specific TCR was assigned to its reactive spike region and to a CD4 or CD8 class using the MIRA data. Log10-transformed breadth and depth values were compared by one-way ANOVA with Sidak's multiple comparisons tests. The table was pulled from immuneACCESS by TCRdb, which kept in-frame rearrangements only. Such tables lose some clones; where checked, under half of the loss comes from unresolved V genes, and the rest has no known cause. V and J calls and clone size come straight from that table; D and trimming were deduced from the DNA. The sample table lists 110,000 to 150,000 clones, 92% of them with a count of one. Around 1.7% of the sample lies in the top ten.

Details on this clone: It lacks a known antigen. Per-base quality was not reported, and no clone a single base away is much larger than it.

What the work shows at the level of the full study, not this receptor alone: Most participants were white British and females outnumbered males, and the authors suggested that clonal diversity may have been underestimated. Reportedly, almost half of the unique spike-specific TCRs recognized epitopes lying outside the regions that are mutated in the B.1.351 and B.1.1.7 variants. The whole spike protein was spanned by vaccine-associated CD4 TCRs, and dominant responses were seen in regions 160-218 and 743-854. Only a handful of AZD1222 recipients were SARS-CoV-2 seropositive at baseline, limiting conclusions about previously exposed vaccinees. The 56-69-year group was small, and its depth increase did not reach significance, likely because of low power. Because no day 14 peak-response samples were available, repertoires were characterized only after the peak T cell response. After two AZD1222 doses, spike-specific TCR breadth and depth were significantly higher than at day 0 and than in MenACWY recipients.

The receptor was derived from an adult in good health. The specimen comprised peripheral blood, sampled on day 0 of AZD1222 vaccination.

The CDR3 protein sequence reads: CASSPRRSGRDLPTGELFF. The sequenced DNA: TGTGCCAGCAGTCCTCGTCGGAGCGGGAGGGACCTACCCACCGGGGAGCTGTTTTTT. The receptor chain draws on TRBV28 and TRBJ2-2; the junction holds 10 bases that match TRBD2. Inclusive of the bounding cysteine and phenylalanine, the CDR3 is 19 residues long. CDR3 DNA only is kept here, 57 bases in frame from base 1. CDR1 and CDR2, per the germline V gene, are MDHEN and SYDVKM. Trimmed from V: 5 bases; trimmed from J: 4 bases; junction bases lacking a gene match: 16. With the rest looked up from the reference TRBV28 and TRBJ2-2 genes rather than sequenced, the full variable domain is DVKVTQSSRYLVKRTGEKVFLECVQDMDHENMFWYRQDPGLGLRLIYFSYDVKMKEKGDIPEGYSVSREKKERFSLILESASTNQTSMYLCASSPRRSGRDLPTGELFFGEGSRLTVL.